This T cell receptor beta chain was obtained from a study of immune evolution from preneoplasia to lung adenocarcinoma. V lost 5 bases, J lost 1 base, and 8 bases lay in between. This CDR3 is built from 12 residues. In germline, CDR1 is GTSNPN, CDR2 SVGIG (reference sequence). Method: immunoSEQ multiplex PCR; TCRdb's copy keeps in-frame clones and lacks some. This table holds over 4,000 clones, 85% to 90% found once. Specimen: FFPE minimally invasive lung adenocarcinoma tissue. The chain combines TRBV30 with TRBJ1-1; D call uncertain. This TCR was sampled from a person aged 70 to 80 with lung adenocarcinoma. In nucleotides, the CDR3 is TGTGCCTGGGACCGAAAGAACACTGAAGCTTTCTTT. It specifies CAWDRKNTEAFF. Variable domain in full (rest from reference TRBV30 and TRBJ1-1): SQTIHQWPATLVQPVGSPLSLECTVEGTSNPNLYWYRQAAGRGLQLLFYSVGIGQISSEVPQNLSASRPQDRQFILSSKKLLLSDSGFYLCAWDRKNTEAFFGQGTRLTVV.